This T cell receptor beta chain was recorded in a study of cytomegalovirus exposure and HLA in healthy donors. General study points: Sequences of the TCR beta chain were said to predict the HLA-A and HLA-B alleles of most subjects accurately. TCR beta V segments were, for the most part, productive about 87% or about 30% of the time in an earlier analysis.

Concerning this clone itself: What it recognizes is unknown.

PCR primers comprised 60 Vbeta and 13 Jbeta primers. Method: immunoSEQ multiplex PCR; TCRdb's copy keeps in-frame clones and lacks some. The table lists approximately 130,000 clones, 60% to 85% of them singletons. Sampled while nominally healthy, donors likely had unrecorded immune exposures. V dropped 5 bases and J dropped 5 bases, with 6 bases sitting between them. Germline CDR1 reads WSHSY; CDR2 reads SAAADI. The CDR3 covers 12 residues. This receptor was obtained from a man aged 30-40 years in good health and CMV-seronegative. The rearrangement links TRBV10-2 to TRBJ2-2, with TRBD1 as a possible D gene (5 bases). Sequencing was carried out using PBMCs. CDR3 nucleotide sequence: TGCGCCAGCAGTCAGGGTACCGGGGAGCTGTTTTTT. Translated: CASSQGTGELFF.